This passage covers 14 T cell receptor beta chains from one sample sequenced in a study of early T cells in non-severe SARS-CoV-2 infection. MiXCR, applied by TCRdb to the 5' RACE reads, yields one record per CDR3 protein. The sample holds about 69,000 distinct CDR3 sequences, roughly 4.5% seen once. Material: whole blood, obtained at baseline. Receptors originate from an adult who was a healthcare worker with PCR-confirmed SARS-CoV-2 infection or an uninfected control (not recorded which). The donor label of this sample is uncertain.

Ten or more counts support this clonotype. Here the CDR3 reads CASSQDTSGGYEQYF. The CDR3 DNA reads as TGCGCCAGCAGCCAAGATACCAGCGGGGGTTACGAGCAGTACTTC. V gene TRBV4-3 combines with J gene TRBJ2-7, with 8 bases fitting TRBD2. The trim removed 0 bases at V and 4 bases at J, leaving 5 bases unmatched. CDR1 and CDR2 (germline): LGHNA, YSLEER. This CDR3 has 15 amino acids.

This clonotype has just a few counts. J is TRBJ2-2 and V is TRBV30; 9 nucleotides agree with TRBD2. The germline CDR1 and CDR2 sequences are GTSNPN and SVGIG (reference sequence). The CDR3 consists of 15 residues. The V gene end was trimmed by 4 bases and the J gene end by 2 bases; junction bases not matched to a gene: 5. CDR3 protein: CAWKGLATNTGELFF. CDR3 in DNA: TGTGCCTGGAAGGGACTAGCTACTAACACCGGGGAGCTGTTTTTT.

The chain links TRBV10-3 to TRBJ1-1; the D gene is possibly TRBD1 (5 bases). Germline values: CDR1 ENHRY, CDR2 SYGVKD. This CDR3 region has 14 residues. Trimming shortened V by 10 bases and J by 4 bases, and 19 bases separated the two germline ends. The DNA for the CDR3 is TGTGCCACAAATAAGAAAGGGGATTTCACTGAAGCTTTCTTT. It is translated as CATNKKGDFTEAFF.

The rearrangement links TRBV5-6 to TRBJ1-5; D is perhaps TRBD1 (6 bases). Deletions cut 2 bases from V and 5 bases from J, with 11 bases between. The CDR3 contains 14 residues. Germline V gene sequence: CDR1 SGHDT, CDR2 YYEEEE. The CDR3 region is CASSFTGTDQPQHF. CDR3 nucleotides: TGTGCCAGCAGCTTTACAGGGACCGATCAGCCCCAGCATTTT.

In the case of this clonotype: This may be a read error, as it is one base from a much larger clone. The chain employs TRBV5-4 and TRBJ1-1, with TRBD1 matching over 9 bases. The CDR3 contains 15 residues. Looked up from germline, CDR1 is SGHNT and CDR2 is YYREEE (reference sequence). The V and J ends lost 1 base and 0 bases, in that order; junction bases with no gene match: 1. In nucleotides, the CDR3 is TGTGCCAGCAGCTTGAGGACAGGGGTGAACACTGAAGCTTTCTTT. This encodes CASSLRTGVNTEAFF.

The V gene is TRBV9, the J gene TRBJ1-1; D may be TRBD1 (6 bases). Germline V gives CDR1 SGDLS, CDR2 YYNGEE. CDR3 length: 15 amino acids. V gave up 0 bases and J gave up 5 bases, with 14 bases separating them. As DNA, the CDR3 is TGTGCCAGCAGCGTAGAAGGGGGGAAGCGAACTGAAGCTTTCTTT. Translation gives CASSVEGGKRTEAFF. The full variable domain, in which reference TRBV9 and TRBJ1-1 provide the parts outside the CDR3, is DSGVTQTPKHLITATGQRVTLRCSPRSGDLSVYWYQQSLDQGLQFLIQYYNGEERAKGNILERFSAQQFPDLHSELNLSSLELGDSALYFCASSVEGGKRTEAFFGQGTRLTVV.

This clonotype was counted ten times or more. The CDR3 DNA reads as TGTGCCTGGAGTGTAGGGCAAAGCTCCTACAATGAGCAGTTCTTC. Translation gives CAWSVGQSSYNEQFF. This chain joins TRBV30 and TRBJ2-1; no clear D gene. Germline V gives CDR1 GTSNPN, CDR2 SVGIG (reference sequence). V gave up 0 bases and J gave up 0 bases, with 9 bases separating them. The CDR3 loop spans 15 amino acids.

This clonotype has ten or more counts. The chain couples TRBV6-6 to TRBJ2-2; a weak D match, TRBD1 (5 bases). Looked up from germline, CDR1 is MNHNY and CDR2 is SVGAGI (reference sequence). CDR3 length: 14 amino acids. Trimming left V 7 bases short and J 2 bases short, with 11 bases between. The CDR3 protein is CASKGAENTGELFF. Written as DNA, the CDR3 is TGTGCCAGCAAAGGGGCAGAAAACACCGGGGAGCTGTTTTTT.

The CDR3 is CASSQVRGGLRRETQYF. DNA of the CDR3: TGTGCCAGCAGCCAAGTGCGCGGGGGGCTACGTAGGGAGACCCAGTACTTC. The gene calls are TRBV4-2 and TRBJ2-5; 8 nucleotides match TRBD2. CDR1 and CDR2 (germline): LGHNA, YNFKEQ. V was pared by 1 base and J by 5 bases, with 12 bases of the junction left unmatched. The CDR3 loop spans 17 amino acids.

The J gene is TRBJ1-2, the V gene TRBV6-1; D not certain. This CDR3 is 12 amino acids long. Germline CDR1 reads MNHNS; CDR2 reads SASEGT. The V gene lost 2 bases and the J gene lost 7 bases, with 8 bases spanning the gap. The DNA of the CDR3 is TGTGCCAGCAGTGAACTGGTGTCTGGCTACACCTTC. The encoded protein is CASSELVSGYTF.

This chain connects TRBV5-1 to TRBJ2-5, with D tentatively TRBD1 (6 bases). The CDR3 sequence is 15 residues long. Germline assignment: CDR1 SGHRS and CDR2 YFSETQ. V shed 0 bases and J shed 4 bases, with 13 bases lying between them. The DNA for the CDR3 is TGCGCCAGCAGCTTGGTGGGTACAGGGTTAGAGACCCAGTACTTC. This sequence encodes CASSLVGTGLETQYF.

This clonotype was seen many times. The chain employs TRBV4-3 and TRBJ1-4; 9 positions match TRBD1. The CDR3 contains 16 residues. V lost 1 base to trimming and J lost 4 bases; unmatched junction nucleotides: 4. Germline V lookup: CDR1 LGHNA, CDR2 YSLEER. The CDR3 sequence is CASSQGPGQGNEKLFF. DNA of the CDR3: TGCGCCAGCAGCCAAGGGCCGGGACAGGGTAATGAAAAACTGTTTTTT.

This clonotype has more than one count but fewer than ten. This chain connects TRBV7-9 to TRBJ2-7, with a tentative D call TRBD2 (6 bases). The CDR3 has 12 residues. V shed 6 bases and J shed 5 bases, with 11 bases lying between them. Per germline, CDR1 SEHNR and CDR2 FQNEAQ (reference sequence). CDR3 amino acids: CASRIGGNEQYF. CDR3 bases: TGTGCCAGCAGGATAGGAGGGAACGAGCAGTACTTC.

At least ten counts were recorded for this clonotype. The chain is built from TRBV12-3 or TRBV12-4 and TRBJ2-6, with D tentatively TRBD2 (6 bases). Trimming removed 8 bases at V and 1 base at J, with 15 bases between. The CDR3 extends over 16 amino acids. The CDR3 sequence: CASAGLSGSGANVLTF. The CDR3 nucleotides read TGTGCCAGCGCGGGGTTGAGTGGTTCTGGGGCCAACGTCCTGACTTTC.